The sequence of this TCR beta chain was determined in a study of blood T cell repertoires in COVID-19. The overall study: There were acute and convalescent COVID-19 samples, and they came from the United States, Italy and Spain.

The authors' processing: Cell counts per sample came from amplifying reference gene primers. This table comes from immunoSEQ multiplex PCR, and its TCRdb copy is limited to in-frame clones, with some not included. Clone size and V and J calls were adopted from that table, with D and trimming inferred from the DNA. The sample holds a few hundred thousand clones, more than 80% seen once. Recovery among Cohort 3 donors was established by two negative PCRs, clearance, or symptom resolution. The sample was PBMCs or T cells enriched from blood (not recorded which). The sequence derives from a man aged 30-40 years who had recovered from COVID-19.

The CDR3 region is CASSIEAGGGLGQYF. For the CDR3, the DNA is TGTGCCAGTAGTATAGAGGCGGGAGGTGGTTTGGGGCAGTATTTT. The chain couples TRBV19 to TRBJ2-3, with 8 nucleotides matching TRBD2. The CDR3 consists of 15 residues. CDR1 is LNHDA, CDR2 SQIVND, per germline (reference sequence). J gave up 11 bases and V 0 bases, and 10 bases lay outside the gene matches.